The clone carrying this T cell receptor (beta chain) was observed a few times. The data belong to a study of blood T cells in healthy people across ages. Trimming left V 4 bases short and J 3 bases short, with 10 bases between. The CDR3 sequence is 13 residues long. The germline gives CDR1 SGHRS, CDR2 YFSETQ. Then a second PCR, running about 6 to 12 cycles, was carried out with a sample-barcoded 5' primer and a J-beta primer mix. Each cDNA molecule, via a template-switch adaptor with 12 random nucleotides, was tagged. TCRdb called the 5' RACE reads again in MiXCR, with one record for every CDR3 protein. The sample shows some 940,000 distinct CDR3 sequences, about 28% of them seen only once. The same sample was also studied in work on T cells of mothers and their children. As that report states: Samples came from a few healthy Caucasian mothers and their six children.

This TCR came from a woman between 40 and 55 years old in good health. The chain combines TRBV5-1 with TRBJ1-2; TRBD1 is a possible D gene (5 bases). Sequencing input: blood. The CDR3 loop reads CASSASGDYGYTF. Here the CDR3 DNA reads TGCGCCAGCAGCGCCTCGGGGGACTATGGCTACACCTTC. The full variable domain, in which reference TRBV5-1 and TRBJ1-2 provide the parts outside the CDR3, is KAGVTQTPRYLIKTRGQQVTLSCSPISGHRSVSWYQQTPGQGLQFLFEYFSETQRNKGNFPGRFSGRQFSNSRSEMNVSTLELGDSALYLCASSASGDYGYTFGSGTRLTVV.